The entry that follows covers one T cell receptor beta chain sequence. This record belongs to a study of blood T cell repertoires in COVID-19. Overall study: T cells, B-cell-depleted T cells, or PBMCs provided the cDNA or gDNA that served as material.

The CDR3 is 14 amino acids. The V segment lost 6 bases and the J segment 7 bases; nucleotides outside the gene matches: 4. CDR1 LNHDA and CDR2 SQIVND come from the germline V gene (reference sequence). Original handling: For nucleated cells, counts were estimated from reference gene primer amplification. Profiling relied on immunoSEQ multiplex PCR, and the TCRdb table lists in-frame clones only, not all of them. That table is the source of V, J and clone size, and D and trimming were worked out from the DNA. In the table there are 350,000 to 450,000 clones, approximately 81% of which are singletons. Sequenced input: peripheral blood. This chain links TRBV19 with TRBJ2-3, with 13 bases matching TRBD2. This sequence was found in a woman aged 18-29 years with acute or convalescent COVID-19. The CDR3 region is CASSWGLAGNTQYF. As DNA, the CDR3 is TGTGCCAGTAGCTGGGGACTAGCGGGAAATACGCAGTATTTT.